Listed here are 28 T cell receptor beta chains from one sample, sequenced in a study of T cell responses to AZD1222 COVID-19 vaccine. Data came from immunoSEQ multiplex PCR; TCRdb stores just in-frame clones and leaves some out. This table holds 150,000 to 200,000 clones, nearly 95% found once. The specimen was peripheral blood, collected 28 days after the second AZD1222 dose. These receptors were collected from an adult who received the AZD1222 COVID-19 vaccine.

The chain links TRBV4-2 to TRBJ2-3, with D unclear. CDR1 and CDR2 from the germline V gene are LGHNA and YNFKEQ. This CDR3 comprises 17 residues. V gave up 2 bases and J gave up 0 bases, with 15 bases separating them. CDR3 protein: CASSQSTDFTSTDTQYF. The CDR3, as DNA: TGTGCCAGCAGCCAATCCACTGACTTCACTAGCACAGATACGCAGTATTTT.

The chain recombines TRBV19 with TRBJ2-1; 9 nucleotides match TRBD1. The CDR3 is 15 residues long. Trimming removed 7 bases from V and 3 bases from J; junction bases left unmatched: 7. Germline-derived CDR1 and CDR2 are LNHDA and SQIVND (reference sequence). In nucleotides, the CDR3 is TGTGCCAGTAACACAGGGGGCCTAGTCTACAATGAGCAGTTCTTC. This codes for CASNTGGLVYNEQFF.

The chain carries TRBV3-1 (or the pseudogene TRBV3-2) and TRBJ2-5, with 8 bases that match TRBD2. The CDR3 contains 16 residues. Germline V gives CDR1 LGHDT, CDR2 YNNKEL (reference sequence). Losses at the gene ends were 1 base for V and 7 bases for J; bases not matched to a gene: 11. The CDR3 loop is CASSQGFQRGRGTQYF. The CDR3 nucleotides read TGTGCCAGCAGCCAAGGATTCCAGCGGGGGCGAGGGACCCAGTACTTC.

V is TRBV30 and J is TRBJ2-3; the D is unclear. CDR3 length: 11 amino acids. Germline-derived CDR1 and CDR2 are GTSNPN and SVGIG (reference sequence). With 8 bases removed from V and 1 base from J, the gap between germline ends came to 7 bases. Here the CDR3 DNA reads TGTGCCGGGCGGCGCACAGATACGCAGTATTTT. Encoded protein: CAGRRTDTQYF.

V is TRBV29-1 and J is TRBJ2-2; 7 nucleotides match TRBD2. V dropped 4 bases and J dropped 5; count of bases not matched to a gene: 10. This CDR3 is built from 15 residues. The V gene's germline CDR1 is SQVTM and CDR2 ANQGSEA. The CDR3 DNA reads TGCAGCGTTGCGAAGGGAGGGGCAGGAACCGGGGAGCTGTTTTTT. Protein: CSVAKGGAGTGELFF.

This chain joins TRBV7-2 and TRBJ1-2, with unresolved D. The CDR3 sequence is 14 residues long. The V end lost 1 base, the J end lost 4 bases, and 10 bases lay between the germline ends. CDR1 is SGHTA and CDR2 is FQGNSA in the germline V gene. The CDR3 region has the DNA TGTGCCAGCAGCTTAGGTGGAGAGCGCTATGGCTACACCTTC. It is translated as CASSLGGERYGYTF.

The V gene is TRBV5-6, the J gene TRBJ2-2; 9 bases fit TRBD2. Germline lookup yields CDR1 SGHDT and CDR2 YYEEEE. Unmatched junction bases numbered 12, after V lost 3 bases and J lost 0 bases. The CDR3 has 19 residues. The CDR3 protein is CASSYPTSGRRTNTGELFF. The CDR3 DNA reads as TGTGCCAGCAGCTATCCGACTAGCGGCAGGCGAACGAACACCGGGGAGCTGTTTTTT.

The chain joins TRBV4-1 to TRBJ2-7, with D perhaps being TRBD1 or TRBD2 (6 bases each). The germline gives CDR1 MGHRA, CDR2 YSYEKL. CDR3 length: 14 amino acids. V was clipped by 0 bases and J by 7 bases, with 13 bases between them. The DNA for the CDR3 is TGCGCCAGCAGCCAAGAGGGGGGCAAACCAGAGCAGTACTTC. It translates to CASSQEGGKPEQYF.

The chain has TRBV5-4 and TRBJ1-1, with TRBD1 identical over 7 bases. The length of the CDR3 is 12 residues. Germline-derived CDR1 and CDR2 are SGHNT and YYREEE (reference sequence). The V gene end was trimmed by 2 bases and the J gene end by 7 bases; junction bases not matched to a gene: 2. CDR3: CASSLRDSEAFF. The CDR3 DNA sequence: TGTGCCAGCAGCTTAAGGGACAGTGAAGCTTTCTTT.

The rearrangement links TRBV10-2 to TRBJ2-1; 10 bases fit TRBD2. CDR3 size: 14 residues. V gave up 4 bases and J gave up 9 bases; unmatched junction bases: 6. Germline V gene lookup returns CDR1 WSHSY and CDR2 SAAADI. CDR3 region: CASSVQREGGEQFF. The CDR3 bases are TGCGCCAGCAGTGTCCAGCGGGAGGGGGGTGAGCAGTTCTTC.

To note about this clone: This CDR3 is also generated by other DNA sequences in the sample. The rearrangement uses TRBV5-1 and TRBJ2-1; D uncertain. Trimming shortened V by 4 bases and J by 0 bases, and 5 bases separated the two germline ends. CDR1 is SGHRS and CDR2 is YFSETQ in the germline V gene. This CDR3 has 13 amino acids. CDR3 amino acids: CASSPSSYNEQFF. In DNA, the CDR3 is TGCGCCAGCAGCCCCAGCTCCTACAATGAGCAGTTCTTC.

J is TRBJ1-3 and V is TRBV5-1, with D unclear. This CDR3 is built from 15 residues. The V gene's germline CDR1 is SGHRS and CDR2 YFSETQ. The germline V and J ends were trimmed by 1 base and 0 bases, with 8 bases remaining between them. CDR3 in amino acids: CASSLWGTSGNTIYF. The CDR3, as DNA: TGCGCCAGCAGCTTGTGGGGAACCTCTGGAAACACCATATATTTT.

This chain connects TRBV2 to TRBJ2-3; no reliable D call. Looked up from germline, CDR1 is SNHLY and CDR2 is FYNNEI. The CDR3 sequence is 14 residues long. V lost 3 bases and J 2 bases, leaving 9 bases between the germline ends. The CDR3 reads CASSDPRPTDTQYF. CDR3 nucleotides: TGTGCCAGCAGTGACCCCCGACCCACAGATACGCAGTATTTT. Full variable domain (rest looked up from reference TRBV2 and TRBJ2-3): EPEVTQTPSHQVTQMGQEVILRCVPISNHLYFYWYRQILGQKVEFLVSFYNNEISEKSEIFDDQFSVERPDGSNFTLKIRSTKLEDSAMYFCASSDPRPTDTQYFGPGTRLTVL.

This sequence joins TRBV5-4 and TRBJ2-1; D unclear. This CDR3 region has 14 residues. Germline V lookup: CDR1 SGHNT, CDR2 YYREEE (reference sequence). The germline V and J ends were trimmed by 0 bases and 4 bases, with 8 bases remaining between them. The CDR3 bases are TGTGCCAGCAGCTTGGATCAGGTTTACAATGAGCAGTTCTTC. Protein sequence: CASSLDQVYNEQFF.

The rearrangement joins TRBV27 to TRBJ2-7, with 7 bases identical to TRBD1. The germline V gene has CDR1 MNHEY and CDR2 SMNVEV (reference sequence). There are 13 residues in the CDR3. The J segment lost 7 bases and the V segment lost 5 bases, leaving 8 bases of the junction unmatched. CDR3 residues: CASSRQGAEEQYF. The CDR3 region has the DNA TGTGCCAGCAGTAGACAGGGCGCCGAGGAGCAGTACTTC.

V usage is TRBV4-2 and J usage is TRBJ2-3; possible D gene TRBD2, 6 bases. This CDR3 has 17 amino acids. The germline V gene has CDR1 LGHNA and CDR2 YNFKEQ. The ends were cut back, 4 bases at V and 0 bases at J, with 17 bases in the middle. The CDR3 is CASSPGVGSGSTDTQYF. CDR3 DNA: TGTGCCAGCAGCCCCGGGGTGGGCAGCGGGAGCACAGATACGCAGTATTTT.

This clone was observed a few times. This sequence joins TRBV11-3 and TRBJ1-1; D might be TRBD1 (5 bases). Trimming left V 5 bases short and J 5 bases short, with 18 bases between. Germline-derived CDR1 and CDR2 are SGHNT and YENEEA. The CDR3 has 15 amino acids. The CDR3 region is CASSPSEGARTEAFF. The CDR3 DNA reads TGTGCCAGCAGCCCGAGTGAAGGGGCGCGTACTGAAGCTTTCTTT.

This clone is a singleton in its sample. The gene calls are TRBV19 and TRBJ2-3; tentatively, D is TRBD1 (5 bases). Trimming shortened V by 4 bases and J by 3 bases, and 11 bases separated the two germline ends. There are 14 residues in the CDR3. Germline assignment: CDR1 LNHDA and CDR2 SQIVND (reference sequence). The CDR3 DNA is TGTGCCAGTAGTAACCGACAGCTAACAGATACGCAGTATTTT. It codes for CASSNRQLTDTQYF.

CDR3 region: CASSQGDFPPGELFF. The CDR3 coding sequence is TGTGCCAGCAGCCAAGGGGACTTTCCCCCCGGGGAGCTGTTTTTT. The rearrangement uses TRBV14 and TRBJ2-2, with D maybe TRBD2 (6 bases). The germline V gene encodes CDR1 SGHDN and CDR2 FVKESK. V lost 1 base to trimming and J lost 6 bases, with 12 bases between them. This CDR3 comprises 15 residues.

The CDR3 region has the DNA TGTGCCAGCAGTGATGAGACACTAGCAACTAATGAAAAACTGTTTTTT. As protein: CASSDETLATNEKLFF. V usage is TRBV2 and J usage is TRBJ1-4; D not resolved. The CDR3 contains 16 residues. In germline, CDR1 is SNHLY, CDR2 FYNNEI. V lost 3 bases and J 0 bases, leaving 11 bases between the germline ends.

The chain employs TRBV19 and TRBJ1-6; 8 bases line up with TRBD1. The CDR3 is 15 residues long. After removal of 6 bases from V and 4 bases from J, the junction contained 5 bases not matched to a gene. The germline CDR1 and CDR2 sequences are LNHDA and SQIVND (reference sequence). The CDR3, as DNA: TGTGCCAGTAGGAGCGGACAGGGATATAATTCACCCCTCCACTTT. Translating gives CASRSGQGYNSPLHF.

V and J are TRBV5-6 and TRBJ2-5, with 7 bases identical to TRBD2. V lost 3 bases and J lost 2; bases outside the gene matches: 4. There are 14 residues in the CDR3. CDR1 is SGHDT, CDR2 YYEEEE, per germline. CDR3 in amino acids: CASSWEGNQETQYF. The CDR3 region has the DNA TGTGCCAGCAGCTGGGAGGGGAATCAAGAGACCCAGTACTTC.

The CDR3: CASSRSGEQFF. The CDR3, as DNA: TGTGCCAGCAGCCGGAGCGGGGAGCAGTTCTTC. V is TRBV7-3 and J is TRBJ2-1, with a possible D match to TRBD2 (6 bases). V lost 5 bases to trimming and J lost 10 bases, with 9 bases between them. The CDR3 sequence is 11 residues long. CDR1 and CDR2 (germline): SGHTA, FQGTGA.

The chain carries TRBV27 and TRBJ2-3; 8 bases are shared with TRBD1. This CDR3 is built from 15 residues. With 2 bases clipped from V and 2 bases from J, the junction kept 3 bases outside the gene matches. Germline V gene data show CDR1 as MNHEY and CDR2 as SMNVEV (reference sequence). CDR3 sequence: CASSLQGAFTDTQYF. The CDR3 nucleotides read TGTGCCAGCAGTTTACAGGGGGCTTTCACAGATACGCAGTATTTT.

V is TRBV5-8 and J is TRBJ1-2; 10 bases fit TRBD1. The trim removed 6 bases at V and 1 base at J, leaving 3 bases unmatched. The CDR3 spans 14 residues. The germline gives CDR1 SGHTS, CDR2 YDEGEE. CDR3 loop: CASTWDRGNYGYTF. The CDR3 DNA is TGTGCCAGCACCTGGGACAGGGGTAACTATGGCTACACCTTC.

The J gene is TRBJ1-3, the V gene TRBV19; possibly TRBD1 for D (5 bases). Deletions cut 2 bases from V and 4 bases from J, with 15 bases between. The germline CDR1 and CDR2 sequences are LNHDA and SQIVND (reference sequence). This CDR3 comprises 16 residues. The CDR3 DNA is TGTGCCAGTAGTATATTTCGCTCAGGGTACGGAAACACCATATATTTT. Protein: CASSIFRSGYGNTIYF.

The J gene is TRBJ2-7, the V gene TRBV10-1, with D unclear. The CDR3 runs to 14 residues. Germline-derived CDR1 and CDR2 are WNHNN and SYGVQD (reference sequence). V was trimmed by 0 bases and J by 4 bases, leaving 10 bases between them. In DNA, the CDR3 is TGCGCCAGCAGTGAGTCCGCGGCTCCTTACGAGCAGTACTTC. Residues: CASSESAAPYEQYF.

This clone was seen just once. The V gene is TRBV28, the J gene TRBJ1-6; no reliable D call. Trimming pared 5 bases from V and 5 bases from J, leaving 13 bases between. The CDR3 has 15 residues. In germline, CDR1 is MDHEN, CDR2 SYDVKM. The CDR3 DNA sequence: TGTGCCAGCAGTCTCTTCGCTGGAGATAATTCACCCCTCCACTTT. Translating it yields CASSLFAGDNSPLHF.